This TCR beta chain was sequenced during a study of blood T cell repertoires in COVID-19. Across the whole study: T cells, B-cell-depleted T cells, or PBMCs provided the cDNA or gDNA that served as material.

The assay was immunoSEQ multiplex PCR, and TCRdb's table has in-frame clones only and misses some. The top ten clones hold 5.2% of a sample with a few hundred thousand clones, approximately 86% of them seen once. Followed over time, Seattle patients had been enrolled while infection was active. The sequence derives from a woman aged 60-75 years with COVID-19, enrolled during active disease. Sample: peripheral blood.

The CDR3 reads CASQQGTNEKLFF. Written as DNA, the CDR3 is TGCGCCAGCCAACAGGGCACTAATGAAAAACTGTTTTTT. The chain employs TRBV5-1 and TRBJ1-4; D perhaps matches TRBD1 (6 bases). Deletions cut 7 bases from V and 2 bases from J, with 9 bases between. CDR1 and CDR2 from the germline V gene are SGHRS and YFSETQ. This CDR3 has 13 amino acids.